The T cell receptor beta chain described here comes from a study of T-cell reconstitution after alpha-beta-depleted transplantation in children. Whole-study results and caveats: In patients about two months after transplant, alpha-beta T cells reportedly arose from several hundred expanded graft clones. From newly produced T cells came most of the T-cell counts and diversity one year after transplant.

V was shortened by 1 base and J by 7 bases, with 10 bases between the two germline ends. The CDR3 runs to 13 residues. The germline V gene has CDR1 LGHDT and CDR2 YNNKEL (reference sequence). During its preparation, the TCRbeta library received unique molecular identifiers. In TCRdb, the PCR reads were re-called with MiXCR into one record per CDR3 protein. The sample contains roughly 490,000 distinct CDR3 sequences, 10% to 12% of which appear only once. As regards this clonotype: Its antigen remains unidentified.

The chain uses TRBV3-1 and TRBJ1-1; D unclear. The material was PBMCs, mostly from graft donor cells, obtained 180 days after TCRalphabeta/CD19-depleted stem cell transplant. This receptor was identified in a female patient under 10 years old who had a stem cell transplant for aplastic anemia, so the T cells may come from the graft donor. CDR3 in DNA: TGTGCCAGCAGCCAAGGTTCGATGGGTGAAGCTTTCTTT. It codes for CASSQGSMGEAFF.